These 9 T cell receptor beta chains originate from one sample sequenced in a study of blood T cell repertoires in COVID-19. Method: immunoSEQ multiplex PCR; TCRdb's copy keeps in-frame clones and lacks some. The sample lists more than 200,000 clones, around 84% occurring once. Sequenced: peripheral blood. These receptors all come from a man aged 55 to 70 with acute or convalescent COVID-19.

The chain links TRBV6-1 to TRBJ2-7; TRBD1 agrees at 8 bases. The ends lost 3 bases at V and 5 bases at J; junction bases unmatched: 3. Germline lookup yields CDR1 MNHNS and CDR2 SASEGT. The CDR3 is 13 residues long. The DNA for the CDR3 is TGTGCCAGCAGTGACGGACAGGGCGACGAGCAGTACTTC. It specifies CASSDGQGDEQYF.

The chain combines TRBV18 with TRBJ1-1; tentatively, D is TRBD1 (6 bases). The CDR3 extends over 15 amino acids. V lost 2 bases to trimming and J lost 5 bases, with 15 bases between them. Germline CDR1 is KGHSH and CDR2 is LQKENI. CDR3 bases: TGTGCCAGCTCACCAGGGACATCGGGCGGGACTGAAGCTTTCTTT. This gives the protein CASSPGTSGGTEAFF.

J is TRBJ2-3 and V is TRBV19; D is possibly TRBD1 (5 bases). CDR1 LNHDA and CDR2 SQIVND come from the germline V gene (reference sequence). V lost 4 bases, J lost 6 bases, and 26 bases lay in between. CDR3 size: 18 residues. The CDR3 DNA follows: TGTGCCAGTAGTACCGACCCCCGACGGTTGCGGCACAGGGATACGCAGTATTTT. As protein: CASSTDPRRLRHRDTQYF.

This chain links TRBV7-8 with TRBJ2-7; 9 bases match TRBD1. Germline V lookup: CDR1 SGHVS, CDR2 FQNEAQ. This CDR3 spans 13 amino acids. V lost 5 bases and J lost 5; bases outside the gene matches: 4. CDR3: CASSRTGVNEQYF. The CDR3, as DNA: TGTGCCAGCAGCAGGACAGGGGTAAACGAGCAGTACTTC.

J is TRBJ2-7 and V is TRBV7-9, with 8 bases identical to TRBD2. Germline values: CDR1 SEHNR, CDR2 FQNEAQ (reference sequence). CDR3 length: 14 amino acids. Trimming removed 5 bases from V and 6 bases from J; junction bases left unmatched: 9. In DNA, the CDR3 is TGTGCCAGCAGCCCGGCCGGGACTAGTAGCGAGCAGTACTTC. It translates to CASSPAGTSSEQYF.

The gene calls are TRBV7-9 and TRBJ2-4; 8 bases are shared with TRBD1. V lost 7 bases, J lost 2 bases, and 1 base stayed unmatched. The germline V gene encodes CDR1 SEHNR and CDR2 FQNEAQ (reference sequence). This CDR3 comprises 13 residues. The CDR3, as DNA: TGTGCCAGCAACAGGGGGACCAAAAACATTCAGTACTTC. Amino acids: CASNRGTKNIQYF.

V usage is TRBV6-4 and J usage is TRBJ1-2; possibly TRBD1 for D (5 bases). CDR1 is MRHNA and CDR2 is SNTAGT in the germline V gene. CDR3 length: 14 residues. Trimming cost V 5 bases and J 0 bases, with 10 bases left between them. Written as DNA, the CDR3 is TGTGCCAGCAGTCCAGACAGAGCTAACTATGGCTACACCTTC. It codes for CASSPDRANYGYTF.

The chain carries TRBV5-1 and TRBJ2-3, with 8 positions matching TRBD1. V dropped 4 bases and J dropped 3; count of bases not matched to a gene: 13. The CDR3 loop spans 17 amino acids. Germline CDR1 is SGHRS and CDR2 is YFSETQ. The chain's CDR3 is CASSPKTGGFTTDTQYF. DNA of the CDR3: TGCGCCAGCAGCCCTAAAACAGGGGGATTCACGACAGATACGCAGTATTTT. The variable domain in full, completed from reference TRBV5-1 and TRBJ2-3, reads KAGVTQTPRYLIKTRGQQVTLSCSPISGHRSVSWYQQTPGQGLQFLFEYFSETQRNKGNFPGRFSGRQFSNSRSEMNVSTLELGDSALYLCASSPKTGGFTTDTQYFGPGTRLTVL.

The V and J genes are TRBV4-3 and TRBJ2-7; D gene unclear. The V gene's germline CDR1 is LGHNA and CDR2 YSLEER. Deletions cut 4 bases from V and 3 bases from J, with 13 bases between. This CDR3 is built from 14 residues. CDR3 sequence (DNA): TGCGCCAGCAGCCCGAGTACTTATAACTACGAGCAGTACTTC. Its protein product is CASSPSTYNYEQYF.